The sequence of this T cell receptor (beta chain) was determined in a study of blood T cell repertoires in COVID-19. The CDR3 is 13 amino acids. Germline CDR1 SGHRS, CDR2 YFSETQ. V was shortened by 0 bases and J by 7 bases, with 10 bases between the two germline ends. Assay used: immunoSEQ multiplex PCR; TCRdb lists only in-frame clones, some missing. The sample lists under 200,000 clones; approximately 86% were seen once. The chain links TRBV5-1 to TRBJ2-5, with a tentative D call TRBD2 (5 bases). The specimen sequenced was peripheral blood. This receptor was identified in a woman aged 80 or over with acute or convalescent COVID-19. CDR3 sequence (DNA): TGCGCCAGCAGCTTGGAGGGTGCGGGGACCCAGTACTTC. Protein product: CASSLEGAGTQYF.